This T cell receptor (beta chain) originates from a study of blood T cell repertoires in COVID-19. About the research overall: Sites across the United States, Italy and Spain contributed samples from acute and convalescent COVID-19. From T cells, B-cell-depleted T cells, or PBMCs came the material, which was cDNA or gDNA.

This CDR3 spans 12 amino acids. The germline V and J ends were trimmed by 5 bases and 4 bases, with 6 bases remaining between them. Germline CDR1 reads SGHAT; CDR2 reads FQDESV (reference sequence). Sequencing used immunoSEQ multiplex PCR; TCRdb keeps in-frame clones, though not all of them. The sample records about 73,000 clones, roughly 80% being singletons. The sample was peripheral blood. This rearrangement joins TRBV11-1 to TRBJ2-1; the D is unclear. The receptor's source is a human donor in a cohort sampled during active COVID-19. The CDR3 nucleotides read TGTGCCAGCAGCCTTAGTTACAATGAGCAGTTCTTC. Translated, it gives CASSLSYNEQFF. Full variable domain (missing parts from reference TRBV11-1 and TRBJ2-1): EAEVAQSPRYKITEKSQAVAFWCDPISGHATLYWYRQILGQGPELLVQFQDESVVDDSQLPKDRFSAERLKGVDSTLKIQPAELGDSAMYLCASSLSYNEQFFGPGTRLTVL.